This TCR beta chain originates from a study of T-cell memory formation after mild COVID-19. TCRdb re-analysed the 5' RACE reads in MiXCR, keeping a single row per CDR3 protein. The sample has about 390,000 distinct CDR3 sequences; around a fifth are singletons. This clonotype was observed a handful of times. CDR1 is MNHEY, CDR2 SMNVEV, per germline (reference sequence). The CDR3 is 14 residues long. V was shortened by 5 bases and J by 1 base, with 11 bases between the two germline ends. Material for sequencing was PBMCs or a T cell subset sorted from them (not recorded which). V usage is TRBV27 and J usage is TRBJ2-5; possibly TRBD1 for D (5 bases). The clonotype comes from an adult woman who had mild COVID-19 (a few samples of this study predate the infection). Cell type and time point are not known. In nucleotides, the CDR3 is TGTGCCAGCAGTCTAGGACAAGCCCAAGAGACCCAGTACTTC. Translation gives CASSLGQAQETQYF.